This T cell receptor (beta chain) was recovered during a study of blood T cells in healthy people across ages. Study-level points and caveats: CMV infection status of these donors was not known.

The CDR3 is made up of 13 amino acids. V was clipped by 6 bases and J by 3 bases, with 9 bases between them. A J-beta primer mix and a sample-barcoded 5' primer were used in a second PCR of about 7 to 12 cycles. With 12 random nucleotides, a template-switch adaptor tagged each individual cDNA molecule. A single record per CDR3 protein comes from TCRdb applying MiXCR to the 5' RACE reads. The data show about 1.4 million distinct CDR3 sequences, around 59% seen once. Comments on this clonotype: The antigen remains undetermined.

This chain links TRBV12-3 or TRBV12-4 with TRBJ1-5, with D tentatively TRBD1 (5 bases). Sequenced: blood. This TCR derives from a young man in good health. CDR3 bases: TGTGCCAGCAGGGGGCCCTTCAATCAGCCCCAGCATTTT. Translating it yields CASRGPFNQPQHF.